This T cell receptor (beta chain) was sequenced during a study of type 1 and type 2 diabetes patients (dated by TCRdb to 2016 to 2017). With regard to the full study: Eight or nine type 1 diabetes patients, a few type 2 diabetes patients and six or seven nondiabetic controls were recruited in China to form the cohort. Across the study, CD4+ and CD8+ T cells were positively selected from PBMCs by means of CD4 or CD8 MicroBeads on MACS columns. The whole study generated approximately 20 million paired-end reads. TCRbeta repertoires were profiled by high-throughput sequencing in the study to compare type 1 diabetes, type 2 diabetes and nondiabetic individuals. Type 2 diabetes patients were used as a disease comparison group for the type 1 diabetes patients. Similar V gene usage was observed when approximately 19-cycle and approximately 25-cycle amplification were compared, suggesting similar primer efficiencies and random PCR bias. The TCRbeta libraries underwent paired-end sequencing on Illumina HiSeq 2000 or MiSeq instruments.

Every diabetic patient fulfilled standard classification criteria for type 1 or type 2 diabetes, and glucose and C-peptide were evaluated using WHO-recommended methods. Donors with other autoimmune diseases or infections within the previous four weeks were excluded. From each participant, around 10 milliliters of peripheral blood were collected. LymphoPrep density separation was used to isolate PBMCs. The germline V gene provides CDR1 KGHDR and CDR2 SFDVKD. Clipping removes 4 bases from V and 6 bases from J, with 9 as the unmatched junction base count. The CDR3 numbers 17 residues from cysteine through phenylalanine. The sequence is cut down to CDR3 DNA, 51 bases in frame from base 1. Instrument on record: Illumina MiSeq. TCRbeta CDR3 amplification used genomic DNA from the sorted T cell subsets as template. The TCRbeta CDR3 region was amplified by multiplex PCR using 30 forward and 13 reverse primers. PCR products were purified with AMPure XP beads, then indices and adaptors were added in a second approximately 27-cycle PCR. Before sequencing, the libraries were purified from gel with the QIAquick Gel Extraction Kit. In the source study's methods: FLASH was used to merge paired-end reads, and IgBLAST was used to align the merged reads to IMGT V, D and J germline references. After reads whose alignment identity to germline references fell below 70% were discarded, roughly 10,000,000 reads remained study-wide. CDR3 boundaries, reading frame and productivity were assigned according to IMGT definitions. Highly-expanded clones were defined as clones at or above 1% of reads, and diversity was measured by normalized Shannon entropy. Unpaired two-tailed t-tests were used to test for differences in Shannon entropy between groups. TCRdb cleaned the public reads at Q25 with fastp, built clones with MiXCR and kept in-frame beta chains. Identical CDR3 proteins give one entry, which carries the most common genes and DNA. Here the V and J calls rest on TCRdb's processing, not on the authors' analysis. The sample profile shows fewer than 350,000 distinct CDR3 sequences; around 47% of them were found once. Around 13% of the sample comes from the top ten.

General conclusions and limits of the study: Only a few highly-expanded CD4+ clones (median one) were found in type 2 diabetes patients, and these clones made up a median around 4% of reads. Study groups were not matched for age and gender, which possibly biased interpretation. In both CD4+ and CD8+ T cells, type 2 diabetes repertoires were highly diverse and significantly more diverse than type 1 diabetes repertoires. Because only a limited number of T2D and control samples were sequenced, some T1D-only HECs might also be present in more T2D or control samples. V and J gene usage patterns of type 2 diabetes and control samples were highly correlated, averaging approximately 0.97 between samples.

This clonotype was seen at least ten times. The target of this receptor is not known. The input lacks base qualities; no much larger clone sits a single base away. The sequencing input was peripheral blood mononuclear cells (PBMCs). This sequence uses TRBV24-1 and TRBJ2-6; TRBD2 aligns with 9 central bases. This receptor was identified in a man between 18 and 29 years old with type 2 diabetes. The CDR3 corresponds to CATSEPSASGKANVLTF. The sequenced DNA is TGTGCCACCAGTGAACCGTCCGCTAGCGGGAAGGCCAACGTCCTGACTTTC.